This T cell receptor (beta chain) was documented in a study of spatial heterogeneity in lung cancer. Study-level background: Where present, follow-up PBMC were sequenced a median of about 2 years after resection. There were, on average, more than nine raw-read appearances for each unique TCR and UMI combination. Whole-study results and caveats: Ubiquitous expanded tumor TCRs showed up in blood more at resection than follow-up.

Every individual TCR cDNA molecule carried its own unique molecular identifier, which allowed correction of PCR and sequencing errors. TCRdb reanalysed the 5' RACE reads using MiXCR and keeps one entry per CDR3 protein. Here the sample spans around 47,000 distinct CDR3 sequences, more than 6.5% being singletons. This clonotype has just a few counts. Its antigen remains unidentified. This sample's time point: blood at routine non-recurrence follow-up after resection. Researchers sequenced whole RNA taken from tumor, nontumor lung or frozen PBMC without sorting. The sequence was obtained from a female donor with early-stage non-small cell lung cancer. The sequences come from PBMCs, collected at follow-up.

CDR3 sequence: CSATGLAGDLRYEQYF. CDR3 coding DNA: TGCAGTGCAACGGGACTAGCGGGGGACCTTAGGTACGAGCAGTACTTC. The V and J genes are TRBV20-1 and TRBJ2-7; TRBD2 aligns across 14 bases. Germline V gene data show CDR1 as DFQATT and CDR2 as SNEGSKA (reference sequence). V dropped 6 bases and J dropped 4; count of bases not matched to a gene: 11. The CDR3 runs 16 residues.